The sequence of this TCR beta chain was determined in a study of blood T cell repertoires in COVID-19. For the study at large: Material from acute and convalescent COVID-19 was sourced from the United States, Italy and Spain. Nucleic acid was either cDNA or gDNA, and it came from T cells, B-cell-depleted T cells, or PBMCs.

Clones were sequenced by immunoSEQ multiplex PCR, and TCRdb holds only the in-frame ones, with some missing. The sample has 150,000 to 250,000 clones; about 80% are singletons. J was trimmed by 9 bases and V by 8 bases; bases with no gene match: 4. The CDR3 has 12 residues. CDR1 LNHDA and CDR2 SQIVND come from the germline V gene (reference sequence). Participants, about 18 to 89 years old, spanned under 25 US areas. Participant reports of clinical history set cohort assignment. The sequenced sample was PBMCs or T cells enriched from blood (not recorded which). This sequence was found in a man between 35 and 55 years old who had recovered from COVID-19. V usage is TRBV19 and J usage is TRBJ2-5; TRBD1 agrees at 12 bases. The chain's CDR3 is CASGTGGLAQYF. In nucleotides, the CDR3 is TGTGCCAGTGGGACAGGGGGCTTGGCCCAGTACTTC.